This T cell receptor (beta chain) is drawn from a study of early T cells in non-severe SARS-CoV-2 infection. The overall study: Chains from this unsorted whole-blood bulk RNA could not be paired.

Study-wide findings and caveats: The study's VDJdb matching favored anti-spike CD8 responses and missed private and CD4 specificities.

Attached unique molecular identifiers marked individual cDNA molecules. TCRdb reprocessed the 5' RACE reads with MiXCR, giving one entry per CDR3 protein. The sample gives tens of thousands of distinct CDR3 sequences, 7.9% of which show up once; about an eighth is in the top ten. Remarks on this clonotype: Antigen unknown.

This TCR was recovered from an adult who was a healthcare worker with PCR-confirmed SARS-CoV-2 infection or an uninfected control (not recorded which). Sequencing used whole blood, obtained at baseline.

The CDR3 spells CASSLTVGTGELFF. The CDR3 DNA reads as TGTGCCAGCAGCCTGACCGTCGGCACCGGGGAGCTGTTTTTT. The V gene is TRBV7-6, the J gene TRBJ2-2; D gene uncertain. The CDR3 covers 14 residues. Trimming removed 5 bases from V and 4 bases from J, with 11 bases in between. The germline V gene has CDR1 SGHVS and CDR2 FNYEAQ.